This note documents a single T cell receptor beta chain sequence. This table comes from immunoSEQ multiplex PCR, and its TCRdb copy is limited to in-frame clones, with some not included. The table lists just under 550,000 clones, 78% of them singletons. This entry belongs to a study of shared T cell receptors in the human thymus. Germline lookup yields CDR1 LGHNA and CDR2 YSLEER. The CDR3 is 13 residues long. Trimming stripped 0 bases from V and 3 bases from J, with 6 bases between. In addition, the sample was reused for a study of human thymus T cells. This second study says: All donors were healthy Finnish infants who were undergoing corrective surgery to treat congenital heart defects. Thymus tissue was removed during corrective cardiac surgery. Thymic and blood repertoires showed apparently biased V and J gene usage. What related research reported was that thymic repertoires overlapped highly among unrelated individuals.

This TCR came from a boy in the first two years of life with a congenital heart defect. Material for sequencing was thymocytes. The gene calls are TRBV4-3 and TRBJ2-7; no definite D call. The CDR3 DNA sequence: TGCGCCAGCAGCCAAGATTACAGCTACGAGCAGTACTTC. It specifies CASSQDYSYEQYF.